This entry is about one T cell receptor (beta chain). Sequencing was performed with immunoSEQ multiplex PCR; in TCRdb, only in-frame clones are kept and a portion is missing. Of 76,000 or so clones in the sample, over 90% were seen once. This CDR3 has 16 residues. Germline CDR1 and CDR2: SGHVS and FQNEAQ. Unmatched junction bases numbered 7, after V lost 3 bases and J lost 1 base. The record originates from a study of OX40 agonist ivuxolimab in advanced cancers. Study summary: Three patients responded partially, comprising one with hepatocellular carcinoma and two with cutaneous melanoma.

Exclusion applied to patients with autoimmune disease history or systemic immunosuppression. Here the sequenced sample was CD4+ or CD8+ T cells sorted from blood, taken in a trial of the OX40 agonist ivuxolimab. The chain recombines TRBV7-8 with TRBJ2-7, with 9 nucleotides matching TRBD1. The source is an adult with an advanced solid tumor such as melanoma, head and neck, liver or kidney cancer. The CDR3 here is CASSFVPGQGSYEQYF. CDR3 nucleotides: TGTGCCAGCAGCTTCGTCCCGGGACAGGGATCCTACGAGCAGTACTTC.